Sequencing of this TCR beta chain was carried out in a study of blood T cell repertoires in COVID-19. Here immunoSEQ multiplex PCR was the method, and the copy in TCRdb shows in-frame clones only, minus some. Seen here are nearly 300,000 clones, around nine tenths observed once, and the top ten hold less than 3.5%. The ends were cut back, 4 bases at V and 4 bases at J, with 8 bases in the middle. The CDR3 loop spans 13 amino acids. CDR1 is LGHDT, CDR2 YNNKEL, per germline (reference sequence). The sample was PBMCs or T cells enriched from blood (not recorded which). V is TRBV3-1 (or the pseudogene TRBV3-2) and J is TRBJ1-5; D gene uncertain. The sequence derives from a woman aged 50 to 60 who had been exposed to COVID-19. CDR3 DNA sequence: TGTGCCAGCAGCCCCGGTTCGAATCAGCCCCAGCATTTT. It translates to CASSPGSNQPQHF.